This T cell receptor beta chain comes out of a study of Ad26.COV2.S vaccination and SARS-CoV-2 variants. As for the study in general: Participant was drawn from the COV1001 Ad26.COV2.S trial arm.

Overall study findings and caveats: Vaccinees displayed broader spike-specific TCR repertoires than placebo recipients. Total T cell responses may have been underestimated by the TCR breadth and depth analyses.

This table comes from immunoSEQ multiplex PCR, and its TCRdb copy is limited to in-frame clones, with some not included. The profile covers hundreds of thousands of clones, with 92% appearing a single time and 1.5% to 2% taken by the ten largest. Trimming pared 1 base from V and 7 bases from J, leaving 17 bases between. The CDR3 totals 15 residues. Germline CDR1 is LNHDA and CDR2 is SQIVND (reference sequence). The treatment denotes: about 20 received Ad26.COV2.S at low or high dose, single or two shots; about 5 received placebo; per-sample allocation not given. Specimen acquisition occurred on day 63 following the initial vaccine or placebo injection. Of note for this clone: No antigen is known for it.

The V and J genes are TRBV19 and TRBJ2-7; D gene unclear. The material sequenced was peripheral blood, taken in a trial of Ad26.COV2.S vaccine versus placebo. This receptor was identified in a person aged 18-60 years who received the Ad26.COV2.S COVID-19 vaccine or a placebo. CDR3 region: CASSIGAADLEEQYF. In DNA form, the CDR3 reads TGTGCCAGTAGTATAGGGGCCGCAGACTTGGAGGAGCAGTACTTC.